The 17 T cell receptor beta chains in this list originate from one sample, sequenced in a study of shared clonotypes between healthy human individuals (dated by TCRdb to about 2020). The library was made by the immunoSEQ multiplex PCR assay. As stored in TCRdb, this immuneACCESS dataset retains in-frame rearrangements with V and J assigned. A fraction of the clones does not appear; measured against another copy, unresolved V genes explain less than half of the discrepancy, and the remainder lacks a known reason. The sample table contains approximately 2.3 million clones; only one count was recorded for approximately 95% of them. 0.39% of the sample comes from the top ten. Specimen: naive CD4+ T cells from PBMCs. This sample's cell subset or site label indicates: CD45RA+ positively selected. Receptors were obtained from a man aged 18 to 29 in good health. Some clones in this sample may be carry-over from other donors' samples.

This chain links TRBV7-2 with TRBJ2-5; perhaps TRBD1 as D (6 bases). CDR3 length: 16 amino acids. Trimming pared 5 bases from V and 5 bases from J, leaving 21 bases between. The germline V gene encodes CDR1 SGHTA and CDR2 FQGNSA. The CDR3 nucleotides read TGTGCCAGCAGCCCCCGGATAAGGGGGAGCCGGGAGACCCAGTACTTC. Its protein is CASSPRIRGSRETQYF.

The chain links TRBV7-8 to TRBJ2-7; D unresolved. The germline V gene has CDR1 SGHVS and CDR2 FQNEAQ. The length of the CDR3 is 13 residues. V gave up 3 bases and J gave up 0 bases, with 6 bases separating them. The CDR3 loop is CASSFGSSYEQYF. Here the CDR3 DNA reads TGTGCCAGCAGCTTCGGTTCCTCCTACGAGCAGTACTTC.

The chain recombines TRBV19 with TRBJ1-5, with a tentative D call TRBD1 (6 bases). Per germline, CDR1 LNHDA and CDR2 SQIVND (reference sequence). The germline V and J ends were trimmed by 7 bases and 1 base, with 14 bases remaining between them. CDR3 length equals 15 residues. This CDR3 is CASISLQGSNQPQHF. CDR3 in DNA: TGTGCCAGTATCTCCCTACAGGGAAGCAATCAGCCCCAGCATTTT.

On this clone itself: This specimen includes other DNA sequences encoding the same CDR3. The chain combines TRBV5-1 with TRBJ2-5; no reliable D call. The CDR3 is 13 amino acids. Germline values: CDR1 SGHRS, CDR2 YFSETQ. V lost 1 base and J lost 5, with 9 bases in between. The CDR3 region is CASSLTGVETQYF. The CDR3 DNA reads TGCGCCAGCAGCTTGACGGGCGTCGAGACCCAGTACTTC.

The chain combines TRBV6-1 with TRBJ2-1; D may be TRBD2 (5 bases). Trimming took 5 bases from V and 4 from J, leaving 9 bases between them. The CDR3 runs to 13 residues. The germline V gene has CDR1 MNHNS and CDR2 SASEGT. The CDR3 DNA reads as TGTGCCAGCAGTTCGGGGTCTTACAATGAGCAGTTCTTC. Translating gives CASSSGSYNEQFF.

CDR3 region: CASSQGGTRGLKTQYF. In nucleotides, the CDR3 is TGCGCCAGCAGCCAGGGCGGGACTAGGGGCTTGAAGACCCAGTACTTC. The rearrangement uses TRBV5-1 and TRBJ2-5; 8 bases fit TRBD2. J gave up 6 bases and V 4 bases, and 14 bases lay outside the gene matches. Germline V lookup: CDR1 SGHRS, CDR2 YFSETQ. CDR3 length: 16 residues.

The rearrangement uses TRBV7-3 and TRBJ2-7; no firm D call. The CDR3 consists of 13 residues. The germline V gene has CDR1 SGHTA and CDR2 FQGTGA. Trimming cost V 5 bases and J 7 bases, with 15 bases left between them. The CDR3 coding sequence is TGTGCCAGCAGCCCAGGCCCCCTACGGGAGCAGTACTTC. Translating gives CASSPGPLREQYF.

Only one count was recorded for this clone. The rearrangement uses TRBV4-1 and TRBJ2-1; perhaps TRBD2 as D (6 bases). The CDR3 contains 13 residues. V lost 0 bases and J 13 bases, leaving 13 bases between the germline ends. Germline CDR1 reads MGHRA; CDR2 reads YSYEKL. CDR3 nucleotide sequence: TGCGCCAGCAGCCAAGATAGCGGAGCGGCACAGTTCTTC. It translates to CASSQDSGAAQFF.

The chain is built from TRBV5-1 and TRBJ2-2; D is ambiguous. Between the trimmed V and J ends, which lost 2 bases and 2 bases, there was a span of 1 base. This CDR3 has 12 amino acids. Germline lookup yields CDR1 SGHRS and CDR2 YFSETQ. In nucleotides, the CDR3 is TGCGCCAGCAGCTTTAACACCGGGGAGCTGTTTTTT. It yields the protein CASSFNTGELFF.

This chain connects TRBV28 to TRBJ2-3; 12 bases line up with TRBD2. The V segment lost 3 bases and the J segment 4 bases; nucleotides outside the gene matches: 8. The germline V gene has CDR1 MDHEN and CDR2 SYDVKM. This CDR3 spans 17 amino acids. CDR3 region: CASSFPRLAGVADTQYF. The CDR3 DNA sequence: TGTGCCAGCAGTTTTCCAAGACTAGCGGGAGTCGCAGATACGCAGTATTTT.

This clone was seen a single time. This sequence joins TRBV6-5 and TRBJ1-3; a possible D gene is TRBD1 (6 bases). This CDR3 region has 14 residues. V dropped 5 bases and J dropped 6 bases, with 14 bases sitting between them. CDR1 is MNHEY, CDR2 SVGAGI, per germline. The CDR3 DNA reads as TGTGCCAGCAGTCTAAGGGGGGCGGCAAACACCATATATTTT. Protein product: CASSLRGAANTIYF.

J is TRBJ2-1 and V is TRBV7-3, with no clear D. The V end was cut by 5 bases, the J end by 6 bases, with 20 bases between. Looked up from germline, CDR1 is SGHTA and CDR2 is FQGTGA. The CDR3 runs 16 residues. CDR3 in amino acids: CASSPTQALPTNEQFF. The CDR3 DNA is TGTGCCAGCAGCCCAACCCAGGCCCTACCTACCAATGAGCAGTTCTTC.

This sequence joins TRBV18 and TRBJ2-5, with TRBD2 matching over 11 bases. The trim removed 2 bases at V and 5 bases at J, leaving 10 bases unmatched. This CDR3 contains 17 residues. Germline CDR1 and CDR2: KGHSH and LQKENI. CDR3 in amino acids: CASSPRLAGGAAETQYF. In DNA, the CDR3 is TGTGCCAGCTCACCAAGGCTAGCGGGAGGCGCAGCGGAGACCCAGTACTTC.

V and J are TRBV4-3 and TRBJ1-1; D perhaps matches TRBD1 (5 bases). Germline assignment: CDR1 LGHNA and CDR2 YSLEER. The CDR3 consists of 16 residues. V lost 3 bases and J lost 0, with 14 bases in between. The CDR3 DNA is TGCGCCAGCAGCCAGGGGATACAGGTACTGAACACTGAAGCTTTCTTT. Translated, it gives CASSQGIQVLNTEAFF.

The rearrangement links TRBV30 to TRBJ1-4; D is unresolved. V lost 1 base to trimming and J lost 5 bases, with 14 bases between them. In germline, CDR1 is GTSNPN, CDR2 SVGIG (reference sequence). The CDR3 is 15 amino acids. This chain's CDR3 is CAWSAPEVGNEKLFF. CDR3 sequence (DNA): TGTGCCTGGAGTGCCCCCGAGGTTGGGAATGAAAAACTGTTTTTT.

This chain links TRBV10-3 with TRBJ2-3, with no clear D. V shed 4 bases and J shed 1 base, with 12 bases lying between them. The CDR3 is 15 amino acids. CDR1 is ENHRY, CDR2 SYGVKD, per germline. The CDR3 DNA reads TGTGCCATCAGTGTTGGCTCTGCCGGCACAGATACGCAGTATTTT. Its translation: CAISVGSAGTDTQYF.

The rearrangement uses TRBV27 and TRBJ2-5; the D call may be TRBD1 or TRBD2 (6 bases each). The V end lost 5 bases, the J end lost 11 bases, and 24 bases lay between the germline ends. The CDR3 extends over 15 amino acids. CDR1 and CDR2 (germline): MNHEY, SMNVEV (reference sequence). The CDR3 sequence is CASSPLGRGPGEQYF. The CDR3 nucleotides read TGTGCCAGCAGTCCCCTGGGCAGGGGACCGGGGGAGCAGTACTTC.